This record concerns one T cell receptor beta chain sequence. Data came from immunoSEQ multiplex PCR; TCRdb stores just in-frame clones and leaves some out. The data contain fewer than 65,000 clones, more than 90% of them singletons. The data were taken from a study of T cell changes during pregnancy in multiple sclerosis. Germline V CDR1 and CDR2: SNHLY, FYNNEI. The CDR3 spans 12 residues. V lost 6 bases to trimming and J lost 7 bases, with 10 bases between them. The sample was peripheral blood, taken in the first trimester of pregnancy. This receptor was obtained from a female donor in good health, enrolled as a control in a pregnancy study. The chain has TRBV2 and TRBJ2-1; D is perhaps TRBD1 (5 bases). CDR3: CASRGPQNEQFF. The CDR3, as DNA: TGTGCCAGCAGGGGGCCCCAAAATGAGCAGTTCTTC.